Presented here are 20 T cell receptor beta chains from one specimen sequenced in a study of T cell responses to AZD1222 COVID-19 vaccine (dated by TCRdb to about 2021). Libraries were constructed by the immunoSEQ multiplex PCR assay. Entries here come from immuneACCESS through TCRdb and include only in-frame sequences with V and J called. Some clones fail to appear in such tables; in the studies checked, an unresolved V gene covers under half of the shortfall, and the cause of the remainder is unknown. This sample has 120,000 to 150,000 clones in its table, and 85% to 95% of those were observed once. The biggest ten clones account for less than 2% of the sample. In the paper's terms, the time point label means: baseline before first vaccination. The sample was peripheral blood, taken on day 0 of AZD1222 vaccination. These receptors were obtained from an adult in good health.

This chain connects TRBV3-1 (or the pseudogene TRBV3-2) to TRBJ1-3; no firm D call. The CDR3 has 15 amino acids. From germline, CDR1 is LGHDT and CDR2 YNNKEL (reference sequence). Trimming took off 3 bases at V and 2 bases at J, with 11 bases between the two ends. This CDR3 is CASSHTPTTGNTIYF. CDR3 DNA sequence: TGTGCCAGCAGCCACACTCCCACGACTGGAAACACCATATATTTT.

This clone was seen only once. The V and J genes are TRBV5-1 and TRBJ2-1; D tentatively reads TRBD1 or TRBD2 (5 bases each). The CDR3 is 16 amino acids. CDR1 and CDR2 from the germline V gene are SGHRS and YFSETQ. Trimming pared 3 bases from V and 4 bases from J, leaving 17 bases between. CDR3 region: CASSSSLRDGYNEQFF. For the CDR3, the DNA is TGCGCCAGCAGCTCCTCCCTGAGGGACGGTTACAATGAGCAGTTCTTC.

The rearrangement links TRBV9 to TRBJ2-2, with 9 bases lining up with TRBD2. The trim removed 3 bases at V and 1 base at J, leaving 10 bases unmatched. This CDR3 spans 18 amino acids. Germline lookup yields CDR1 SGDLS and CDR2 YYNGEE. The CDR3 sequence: CASSGTRAGGRNTGELFF. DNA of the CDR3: TGTGCCAGCAGCGGGACCAGAGCGGGAGGCAGGAACACCGGGGAGCTGTTTTTT.

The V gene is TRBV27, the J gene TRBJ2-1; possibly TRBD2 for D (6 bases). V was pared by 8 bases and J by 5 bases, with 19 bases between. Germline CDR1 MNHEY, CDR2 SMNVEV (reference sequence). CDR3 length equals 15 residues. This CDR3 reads CASAGFGAPHNEQFF. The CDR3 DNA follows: TGTGCCAGCGCGGGGTTCGGGGCCCCTCACAATGAGCAGTTCTTC.

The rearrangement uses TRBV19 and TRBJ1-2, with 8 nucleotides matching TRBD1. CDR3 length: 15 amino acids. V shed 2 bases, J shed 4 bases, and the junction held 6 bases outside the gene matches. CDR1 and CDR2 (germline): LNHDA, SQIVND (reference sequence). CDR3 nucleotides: TGTGCCAGTAGTATAAACGGACAGGGAGCCTATGGCTACACCTTC. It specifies CASSINGQGAYGYTF.

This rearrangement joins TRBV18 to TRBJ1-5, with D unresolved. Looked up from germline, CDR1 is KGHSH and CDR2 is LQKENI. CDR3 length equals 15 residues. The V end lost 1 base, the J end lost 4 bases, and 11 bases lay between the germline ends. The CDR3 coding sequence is TGTGCCAGCTCACCACGGGAGTCTAGAAATCAGCCCCAGCATTTT. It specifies CASSPRESRNQPQHF. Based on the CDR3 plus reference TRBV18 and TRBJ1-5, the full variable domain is NAGVMQNPRHLVRRRGQEARLRCSPMKGHSHVYWYRQLPEEGLKFMVYLQKENIIDESGMPKERFSAEFPKEGPSILRIQQVVRGDSAAYFCASSPRESRNQPQHFGDGTRLSIL.

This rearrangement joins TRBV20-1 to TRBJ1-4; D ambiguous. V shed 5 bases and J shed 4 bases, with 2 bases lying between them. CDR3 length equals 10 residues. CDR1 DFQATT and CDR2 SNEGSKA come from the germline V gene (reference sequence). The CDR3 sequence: CSAYNEKLFF. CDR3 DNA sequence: TGCAGTGCTTATAATGAAAAACTGTTTTTT.

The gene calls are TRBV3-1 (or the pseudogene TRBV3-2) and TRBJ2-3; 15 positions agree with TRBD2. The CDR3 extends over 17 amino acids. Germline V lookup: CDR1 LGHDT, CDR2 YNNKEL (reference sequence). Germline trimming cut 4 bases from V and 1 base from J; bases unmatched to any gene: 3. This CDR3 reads CASSPWTSGGGTDTQYF. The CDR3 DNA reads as TGTGCCAGCAGCCCCTGGACTAGCGGGGGGGGCACAGATACGCAGTATTTT.

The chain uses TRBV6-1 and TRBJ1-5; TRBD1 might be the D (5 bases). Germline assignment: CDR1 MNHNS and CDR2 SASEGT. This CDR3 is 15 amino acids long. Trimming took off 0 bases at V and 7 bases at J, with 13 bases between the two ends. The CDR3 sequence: CASSEAPGGGQPQHF. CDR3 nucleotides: TGTGCCAGCAGTGAAGCGCCCGGTGGGGGGCAGCCCCAGCATTTT.

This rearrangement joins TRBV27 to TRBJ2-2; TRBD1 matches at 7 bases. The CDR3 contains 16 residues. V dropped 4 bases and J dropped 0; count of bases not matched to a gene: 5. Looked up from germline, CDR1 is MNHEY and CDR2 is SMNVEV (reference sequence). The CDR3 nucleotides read TGTGCCAGCAGTTCCTCCGGGACAGCGAACACCGGGGAGCTGTTTTTT. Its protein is CASSSSGTANTGELFF.

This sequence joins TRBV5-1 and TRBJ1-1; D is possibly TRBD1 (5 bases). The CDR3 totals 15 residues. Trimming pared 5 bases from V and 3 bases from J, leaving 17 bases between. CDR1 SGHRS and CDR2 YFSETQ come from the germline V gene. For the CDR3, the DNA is TGCGCCAGCAGTATCGGGGCCAGGTGGGACACTGAAGCTTTCTTT. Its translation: CASSIGARWDTEAFF.

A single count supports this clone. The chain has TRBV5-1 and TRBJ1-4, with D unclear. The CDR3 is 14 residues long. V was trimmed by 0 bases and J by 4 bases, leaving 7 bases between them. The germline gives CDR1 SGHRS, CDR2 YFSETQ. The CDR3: CASSLEGINEKLFF. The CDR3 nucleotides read TGCGCCAGCAGCTTGGAAGGGATTAATGAAAAACTGTTTTTT. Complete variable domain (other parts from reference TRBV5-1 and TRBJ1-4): KAGVTQTPRYLIKTRGQQVTLSCSPISGHRSVSWYQQTPGQGLQFLFEYFSETQRNKGNFPGRFSGRQFSNSRSEMNVSTLELGDSALYLCASSLEGINEKLFFGSGTQLSVL.

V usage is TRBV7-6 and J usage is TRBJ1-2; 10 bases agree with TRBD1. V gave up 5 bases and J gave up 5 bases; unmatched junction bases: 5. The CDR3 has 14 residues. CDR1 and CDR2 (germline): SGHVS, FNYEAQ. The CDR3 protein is CASSRDRGLYGYTF. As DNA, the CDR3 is TGTGCCAGCAGCCGGGACAGGGGATTATATGGCTACACCTTC.

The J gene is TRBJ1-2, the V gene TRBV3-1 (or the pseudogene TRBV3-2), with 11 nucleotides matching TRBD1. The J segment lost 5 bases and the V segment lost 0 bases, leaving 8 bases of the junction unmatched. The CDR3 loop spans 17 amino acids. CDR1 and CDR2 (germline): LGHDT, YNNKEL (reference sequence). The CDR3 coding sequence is TGTGCCAGCAGCCAAGAGTTAGGGACAGGGGGTTTTTATGGCTACACCTTC. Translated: CASSQELGTGGFYGYTF.

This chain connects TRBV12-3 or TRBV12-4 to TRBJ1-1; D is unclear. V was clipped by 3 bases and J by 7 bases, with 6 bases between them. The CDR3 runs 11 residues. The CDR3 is CASSLGSEAFF. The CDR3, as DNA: TGTGCCAGCAGTTTGGGCAGTGAAGCTTTCTTT.

CDR3 nucleotides: TGTGCCAGCAGCCCCCTAGGGCAGAGAGAGGAAAAACTGTTTTTT. Residues: CASSPLGQREEKLFF. The V gene is TRBV25-1, the J gene TRBJ1-4, with no clear D. CDR1 MGHDK and CDR2 SYGVNS come from the germline V gene. V lost 6 bases, J lost 8 bases, and 19 bases lay in between. The CDR3 is 15 residues long. Together with reference TRBV25-1 and TRBJ1-4, the CDR3 gives the full variable domain: EADIYQTPRYLVIGTGKKITLECSQTMGHDKMYWYQQDPGMELHLIHYSYGVNSTEKGDLSSESTVSRIRTEHFPLTLESARPSHTSQYLCASSPLGQREEKLFFGSGTQLSVL.

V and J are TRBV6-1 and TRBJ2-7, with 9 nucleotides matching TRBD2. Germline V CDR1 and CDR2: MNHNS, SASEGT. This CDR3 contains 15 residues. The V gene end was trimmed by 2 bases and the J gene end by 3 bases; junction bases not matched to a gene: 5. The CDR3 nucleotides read TGTGCCAGCAGTGAAACCGGGACTAGCAGCTACGAGCAGTACTTC. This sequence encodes CASSETGTSSYEQYF.

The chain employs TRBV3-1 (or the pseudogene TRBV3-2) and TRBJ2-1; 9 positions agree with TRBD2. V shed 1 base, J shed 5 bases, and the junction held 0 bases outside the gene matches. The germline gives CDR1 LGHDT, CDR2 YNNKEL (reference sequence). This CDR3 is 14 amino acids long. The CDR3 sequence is CASSQGLADNEQFF. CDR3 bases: TGTGCCAGCAGCCAAGGACTAGCGGACAATGAGCAGTTCTTC.

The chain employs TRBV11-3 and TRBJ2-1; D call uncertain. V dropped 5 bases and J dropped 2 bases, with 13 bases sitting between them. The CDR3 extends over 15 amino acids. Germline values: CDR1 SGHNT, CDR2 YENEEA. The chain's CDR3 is CASSPVAGTYNEQFF. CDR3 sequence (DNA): TGTGCCAGCAGCCCTGTGGCAGGCACCTACAATGAGCAGTTCTTC. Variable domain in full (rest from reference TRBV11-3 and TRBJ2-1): EAGVVQSPRYKIIEKKQPVAFWCNPISGHNTLYWYLQNLGQGPELLIRYENEEAVDDSQLPKDRFSAERLKGVDSTLKIQPAELGDSAVYLCASSPVAGTYNEQFFGPGTRLTVL.

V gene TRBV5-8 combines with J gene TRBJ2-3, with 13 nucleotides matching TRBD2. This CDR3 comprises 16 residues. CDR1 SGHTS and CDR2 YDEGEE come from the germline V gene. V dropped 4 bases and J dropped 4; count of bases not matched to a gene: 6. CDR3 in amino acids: CASSRGLAGPPDTQYF. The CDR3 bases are TGTGCCAGCAGCCGGGGACTAGCGGGGCCCCCAGATACGCAGTATTTT.